This T cell receptor (beta chain) was observed in a study of T-cell memory formation after mild COVID-19 (dated by TCRdb to the early 2020s). General notes on the study: Most TCR sequence clusters were specific to one of the two donors. Two young, previously healthy adult volunteers, one female and one male, were included in the cohort. In a couple of donors, T-cell clones that expanded and contracted after mild COVID-19 were followed by sequencing TCRalpha and TCRbeta repertoires longitudinally.

Ficoll-Paque density gradient centrifugation was used to isolate PBMCs. This sample was sequenced with an Illumina NovaSeq 6000. TCRalpha and TCRbeta cDNA libraries were built by 5'RACE with constant-segment primers, adding sample barcodes and unique molecular identifiers. RNA was extracted from every sample with Trizol reagent. Libraries were amplified in two PCR steps, with a second sample barcode and Illumina TruSeq adapters added in the second step. Sequencing of libraries was performed on an Illumina NovaSeq with 2 x 150 bp paired-end reads. The published analysis was carried out like this. With migec v1.2.7, reads were demultiplexed and then collapsed into UMI-guided consensus sequences. Using mixcr v2.1.11, UMI consensuses were aligned to TRA and TRB V and J templates and then assembled into clonotypes. Expanded or contracted clonotypes were those called significant by both edgeR and NoisET, with noise models trained on biological replicates. edgeR calls used a false discovery rate-adjusted p below 0.01 and a log2 fold-change threshold of 1. PCA with hierarchical clustering of max-normalized trajectories of the 1000 most abundant clonotypes was used as exploratory dynamics analysis. Separately sequenced CD4+ and CD8+ repertoires were used to assign the CD4 or CD8 phenotype of responding clones. TCRdb cleaned the public reads at Q25 with fastp, built clones with MiXCR and kept in-frame beta chains. Duplicate CDR3 protein sequences are folded into a single record with the most common DNA and genes. TCRdb, not the authors, supplied the V and J calls. Present in this sample are 40,000 to 60,000 distinct CDR3 sequences, over 8.5% of which were seen just once. Approximately 12% of the sample rests with the top ten.

This clonotype was observed a few times. It lacks a known antigen. No much larger clone is present one base from it, and per-base qualities are unavailable. Summary of the overall study and its limitations: Contracting CD4+ clones were located mainly in the CM and EM memory subsets, whereas CD8+ clones were found to be enriched in EMRA. Some responding clones were detected in pre-infection memory, suggesting pre-existing cross-reactive memory T cells joined the SARS-CoV-2 response. SARS-CoV-2 specificity of the second-wave clones peaking on day 37 was not confirmed. The study covered only two mild cases, and larger cohorts including severe cases with pre-infection samples were considered necessary. Clones contracting from day 15 to 85 had balanced CD4/CD8 phenotypes, while a second wave expanding from day 15 to 37 was biased towards CD4+.

The junction carries 14 bases between V and J, which are trimmed by 4 bases and 5 bases respectively. The CDR3 runs 14 amino acids, cysteine and phenylalanine included. CDR3 DNA is the only sequence kept; it has 42 bases, read in frame from the first base. The clonotype was recovered from an adult woman who had mild COVID-19 (a few samples of this study predate the infection). The sample titles of this study are shuffled in the database, so cell type and time point are left out; the donor was told from shared clones. The sequenced sample consisted of PBMCs or a T cell subset sorted from them (not recorded which). The chain was built from TRBV12-3 or TRBV12-4 and TRBJ1-1; TRBD1 could be the D gene, as 5 bases match. The DNA sequence follows: TGTGCCAGCAGTTACACCGCCTGGGGGACTGAAGCTTTCTTT. Translated, this is CASSYTAWGTEAFF.